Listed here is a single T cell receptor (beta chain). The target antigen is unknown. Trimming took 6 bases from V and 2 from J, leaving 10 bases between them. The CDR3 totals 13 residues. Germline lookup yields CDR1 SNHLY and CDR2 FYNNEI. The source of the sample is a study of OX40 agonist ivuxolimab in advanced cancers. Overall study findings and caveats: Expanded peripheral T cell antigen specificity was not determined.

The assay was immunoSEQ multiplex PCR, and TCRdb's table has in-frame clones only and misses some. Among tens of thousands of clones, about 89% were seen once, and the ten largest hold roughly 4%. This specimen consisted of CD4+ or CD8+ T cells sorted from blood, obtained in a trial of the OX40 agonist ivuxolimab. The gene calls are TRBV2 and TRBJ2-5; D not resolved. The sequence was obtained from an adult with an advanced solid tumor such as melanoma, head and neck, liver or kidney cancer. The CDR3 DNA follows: TGTGCCAGCAGGTTATACGTACAAGAGACCCAGTACTTC. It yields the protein CASRLYVQETQYF.